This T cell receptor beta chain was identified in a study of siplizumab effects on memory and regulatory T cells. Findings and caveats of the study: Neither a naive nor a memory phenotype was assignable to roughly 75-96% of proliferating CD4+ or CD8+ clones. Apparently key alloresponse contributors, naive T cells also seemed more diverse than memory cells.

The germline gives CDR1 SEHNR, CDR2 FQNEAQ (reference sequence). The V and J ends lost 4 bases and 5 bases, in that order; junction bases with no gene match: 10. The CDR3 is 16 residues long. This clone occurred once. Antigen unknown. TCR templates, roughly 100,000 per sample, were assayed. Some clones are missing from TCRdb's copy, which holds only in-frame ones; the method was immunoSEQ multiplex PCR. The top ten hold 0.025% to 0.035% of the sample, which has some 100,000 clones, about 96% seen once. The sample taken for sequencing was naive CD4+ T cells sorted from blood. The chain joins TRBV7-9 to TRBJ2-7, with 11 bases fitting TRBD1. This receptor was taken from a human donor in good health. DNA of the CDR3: TGTGCCAGCAGCTCAACCCGGGACAGGGGGGTTCACGAGCAGTACTTC. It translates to CASSSTRDRGVHEQYF.